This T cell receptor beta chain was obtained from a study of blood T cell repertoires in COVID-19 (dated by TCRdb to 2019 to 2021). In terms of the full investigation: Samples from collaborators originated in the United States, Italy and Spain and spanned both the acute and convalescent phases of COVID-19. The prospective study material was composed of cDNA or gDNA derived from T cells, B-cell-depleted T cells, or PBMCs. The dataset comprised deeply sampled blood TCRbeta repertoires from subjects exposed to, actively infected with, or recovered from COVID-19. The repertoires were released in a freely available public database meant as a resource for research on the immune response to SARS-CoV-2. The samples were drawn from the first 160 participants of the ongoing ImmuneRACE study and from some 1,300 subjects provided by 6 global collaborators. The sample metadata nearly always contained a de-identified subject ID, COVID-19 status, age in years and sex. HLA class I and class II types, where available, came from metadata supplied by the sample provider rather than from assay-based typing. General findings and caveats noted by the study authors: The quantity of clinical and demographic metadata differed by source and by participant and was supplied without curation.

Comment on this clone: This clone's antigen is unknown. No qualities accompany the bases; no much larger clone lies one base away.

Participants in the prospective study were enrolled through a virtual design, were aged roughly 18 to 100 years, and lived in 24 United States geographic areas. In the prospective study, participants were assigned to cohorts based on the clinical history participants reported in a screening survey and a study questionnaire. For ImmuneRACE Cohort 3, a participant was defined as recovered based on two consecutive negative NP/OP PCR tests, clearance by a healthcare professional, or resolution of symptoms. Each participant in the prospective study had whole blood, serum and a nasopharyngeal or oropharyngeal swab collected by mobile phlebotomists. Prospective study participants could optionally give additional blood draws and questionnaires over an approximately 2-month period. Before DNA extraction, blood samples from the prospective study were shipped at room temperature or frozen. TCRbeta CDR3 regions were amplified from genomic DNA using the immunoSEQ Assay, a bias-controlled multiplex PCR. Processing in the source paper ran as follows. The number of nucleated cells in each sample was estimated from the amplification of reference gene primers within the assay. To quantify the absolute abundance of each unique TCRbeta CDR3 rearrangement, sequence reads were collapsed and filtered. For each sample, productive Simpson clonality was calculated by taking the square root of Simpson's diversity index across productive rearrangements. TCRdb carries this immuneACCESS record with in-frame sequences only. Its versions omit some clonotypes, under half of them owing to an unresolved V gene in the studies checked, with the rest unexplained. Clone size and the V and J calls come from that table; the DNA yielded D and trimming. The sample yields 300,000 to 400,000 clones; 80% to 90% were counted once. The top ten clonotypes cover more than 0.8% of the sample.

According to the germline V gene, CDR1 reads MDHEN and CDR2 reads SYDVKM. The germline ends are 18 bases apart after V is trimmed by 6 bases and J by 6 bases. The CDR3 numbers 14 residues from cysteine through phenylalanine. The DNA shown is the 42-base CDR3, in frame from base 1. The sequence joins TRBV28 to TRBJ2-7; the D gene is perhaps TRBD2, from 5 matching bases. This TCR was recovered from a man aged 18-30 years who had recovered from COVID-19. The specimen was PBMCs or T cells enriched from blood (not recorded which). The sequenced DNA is TGTGCCAGCAGCCCCTCTCTTCCGGGGAGCGAGCAGTACTTC. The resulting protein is CASSPSLPGSEQYF.